These 14 T cell receptor beta chains were sequenced from one sample in a study of blood T cell repertoires in COVID-19. Profiled with immunoSEQ multiplex PCR; TCRdb holds only in-frame clones, not every one. The sample records about 73,000 clones, roughly 89% being singletons. Source material: peripheral blood. The receptors were sampled from a man at least 80 years old with acute or convalescent COVID-19.

J is TRBJ1-5 and V is TRBV7-6, with TRBD1 identical over 8 bases. Trimming removed 5 bases from V and 7 bases from J; junction bases left unmatched: 13. The CDR3 covers 16 residues. Germline V CDR1 and CDR2: SGHVS, FNYEAQ. The CDR3 DNA follows: TGTGCCAGCAGCCCCATCGACAGGGGTCGGGACCAGCCCCAGCATTTT. Its translation: CASSPIDRGRDQPQHF.

V gene TRBV6-5 combines with J gene TRBJ1-3, with D unclear. The CDR3 consists of 13 residues. V lost 8 bases, J lost 7 bases, and 15 bases lay in between. The germline V gene has CDR1 MNHEY and CDR2 SVGAGI. The CDR3 loop is CASLETGGNTIYF. The CDR3, as DNA: TGTGCCAGCCTAGAAACGGGTGGGAACACCATATATTTT.

The J gene is TRBJ2-7, the V gene TRBV7-9; 7 nucleotides match TRBD1. The CDR3 is 12 amino acids. The V gene's germline CDR1 is SEHNR and CDR2 FQNEAQ (reference sequence). J was trimmed by 6 bases and V by 5 bases; bases with no gene match: 4. CDR3 loop: CASSTRTGEQYF. CDR3 sequence (DNA): TGTGCCAGCAGCACCCGGACAGGCGAGCAGTACTTC.

The CDR3 sequence is CASTLDSRSTEAFF. The CDR3 coding sequence is TGTGCCAGCACCTTGGACTCCCGGAGCACTGAAGCTTTCTTT. V usage is TRBV7-9 and J usage is TRBJ1-1, with unresolved D. There are 14 residues in the CDR3. The V gene's germline CDR1 is SEHNR and CDR2 FQNEAQ (reference sequence). V lost 7 bases and J lost 4, with 16 bases in between. Drawing the rest from reference TRBV7-9 and TRBJ1-1, the complete variable domain is DTGVSQNPRHKITKRGQNVTFRCDPISEHNRLYWYRQTLGQGPEFLTYFQNEAQLEKSRLLSDRFSAERPKGSFSTLEIQRTEQGDSAMYLCASTLDSRSTEAFFGQGTRLTVV.

V usage is TRBV19 and J usage is TRBJ1-3, with 11 bases aligning to TRBD1. The trim removed 5 bases at V and 7 bases at J, leaving 25 bases unmatched. The CDR3 loop spans 21 amino acids. Per germline, CDR1 LNHDA and CDR2 SQIVND (reference sequence). Here the CDR3 DNA reads TGTGCCAGTAGTGAAGACTCCGGGACAGGGGGACTTATACCCTCTAGGAACACCATATATTTT. Translated: CASSEDSGTGGLIPSRNTIYF. Variable domain in full (rest from reference TRBV19 and TRBJ1-3): DGGITQSPKYLFRKEGQNVTLSCEQNLNHDAMYWYRQDPGQGLRLIYYSQIVNDFQKGDIAEGYSVSREKKESFPLTVTSAQKNPTAFYLCASSEDSGTGGLIPSRNTIYFGEGSWLTVV.

This chain connects TRBV27 to TRBJ1-6; 7 nucleotides line up with TRBD1. Germline CDR1 MNHEY, CDR2 SMNVEV (reference sequence). CDR3 length: 14 residues. V lost 6 bases and J lost 6; bases outside the gene matches: 5. In DNA form, the CDR3 reads TGTGCCAGCAGGGCGACAGGGACTAATTCACCCCTCCACTTT. Encoded protein: CASRATGTNSPLHF.

The V gene is TRBV5-4, the J gene TRBJ1-2; 11 positions agree with TRBD1. V trimming: 4 bases; J trimming: 5 bases; junction bases outside the gene matches: 13. Germline CDR1 reads SGHNT; CDR2 reads YYREEE (reference sequence). This CDR3 is 17 amino acids long. DNA for the CDR3: TGTGCCAGCAGCGTACCGGGACAGGGGGTTTATCAATATGGCTACACCTTC. The encoded protein is CASSVPGQGVYQYGYTF.

V is TRBV24-1 and J is TRBJ2-2; D is unresolved. Germline lookup yields CDR1 KGHDR and CDR2 SFDVKD. V lost 0 bases and J 7 bases, leaving 11 bases between the germline ends. The CDR3 runs 15 residues. The CDR3 here is CATSDLQVMNGELFF. Here the CDR3 DNA reads TGTGCCACCAGTGATTTGCAGGTGATGAACGGGGAGCTGTTTTTT.

In this sample, this clone turned up a few times. V usage is TRBV30 and J usage is TRBJ1-1; D call uncertain. The CDR3 totals 11 residues. The germline V gene encodes CDR1 GTSNPN and CDR2 SVGIG (reference sequence). The V end lost 2 bases, the J end lost 3 bases, and 4 bases lay between the germline ends. The CDR3, as DNA: TGTGCCTGGAGTCCTTACACTGAAGCTTTCTTT. It is translated as CAWSPYTEAFF.

The genes are TRBV7-7 and TRBJ2-3; the D gene is possibly TRBD2 (5 bases). The ends were cut back, 5 bases at V and 2 bases at J, with 11 bases in the middle. This CDR3 spans 14 amino acids. CDR1 SSHAT and CDR2 FNYEAQ come from the germline V gene (reference sequence). The CDR3 spells CASSNGMSTDTQYF. CDR3 nucleotide sequence: TGTGCCAGCAGCAACGGGATGTCCACAGATACGCAGTATTTT.

This clone was seen only once. This chain connects TRBV19 to TRBJ1-5; D is perhaps TRBD1 (6 bases). The CDR3 extends over 15 amino acids. V was pared by 6 bases and J by 2 bases, with 14 bases between. The germline CDR1 and CDR2 sequences are LNHDA and SQIVND (reference sequence). The CDR3 DNA reads TGTGCCAGTAGGCTTACCCGACAGGGCAATCAGCCCCAGCATTTT. Translating it yields CASRLTRQGNQPQHF. Full variable domain (outside the CDR3, taken from reference TRBV19 and TRBJ1-5): DGGITQSPKYLFRKEGQNVTLSCEQNLNHDAMYWYRQDPGQGLRLIYYSQIVNDFQKGDIAEGYSVSREKKESFPLTVTSAQKNPTAFYLCASRLTRQGNQPQHFGDGTRLSIL.

The chain employs TRBV7-9 and TRBJ2-3; 8 bases line up with TRBD1. Unmatched junction bases numbered 2, after V lost 5 bases and J lost 4 bases. This CDR3 has 13 residues. CDR1 SEHNR and CDR2 FQNEAQ come from the germline V gene (reference sequence). CDR3 nucleotides: TGTGCCAGCAGCCTGACAGGGGCAGATACGCAGTATTTT. This encodes CASSLTGADTQYF.

The genes are TRBV9 and TRBJ2-2, with a possible D match to TRBD1 (6 bases). Germline loops: CDR1 SGDLS, CDR2 YYNGEE. Trimming shortened V by 3 bases and J by 0 bases, and 24 bases separated the two germline ends. The CDR3 totals 20 residues. CDR3 region: CASSEATGQGGNPNTGELFF. DNA of the CDR3: TGTGCCAGCAGCGAAGCGACAGGACAAGGCGGCAATCCGAACACCGGGGAGCTGTTTTTT.

The V gene is TRBV2, the J gene TRBJ2-5; TRBD2 might be the D (6 bases). V was clipped by 2 bases and J by 4 bases, with 11 bases between them. There are 14 residues in the CDR3. The germline V gene has CDR1 SNHLY and CDR2 FYNNEI. In DNA form, the CDR3 reads TGTGCCAGCAGTGAAAAGATGGAGGGAGAGACCCAGTACTTC. Translation gives CASSEKMEGETQYF.